These T cell receptor beta chains were read from a single sample in a study of spatial heterogeneity in lung cancer. TCRdb reanalysed the 5' RACE reads using MiXCR and keeps one entry per CDR3 protein. The sample yields roughly 54,000 distinct CDR3 sequences, 7.5% to 9% seen once. This specimen was PBMCs, taken at surgery. These receptors originate from a female donor with early-stage non-small cell lung cancer. CDR3s include the opening cysteine and the closing phenylalanine or tryptophan. D genes are given only for firm matches. Expanded clones get a size class; other rows say once, few or many, or leave the size out.

j_call,v_call,clone_size,d_call,cdr3_nt,cdr3_aa
TRBJ1-1,TRBV12-3/TRBV12-4,few,-,TGTGCCAGCAGCGGGAGGGGTGAAGCTTTCTTT,CASSGRGEAFF
TRBJ1-5,TRBV19,few,-,TGTGCCAGTAGTAACCACGGGGGCAAGAATCAGCCCCAGCATTTT,CASSNHGGKNQPQHF
TRBJ2-1,TRBV5-1,few,TRBD1,TGCGCCAGCAGCTTCTATGGGACAGGGGGACGCAATGAGCAGTTCTTC,CASSFYGTGGRNEQFF
TRBJ1-5,TRBV7-2,many,TRBD1,TGTGCCAGCAGCCATTTATCCGGGACAGGTATCAATCAGCCCCAGCATTTT,CASSHLSGTGINQPQHF
TRBJ1-2,TRBV7-2,few,TRBD1,TGTGCCAGCAGCTTATTGCAGGGGGGAATCTATGGCTACACCTTC,CASSLLQGGIYGYTF
TRBJ2-7,TRBV5-1,few,TRBD2,TGCGCCAGCAGCTTGGGGGCGGGGGGGACGATCTACGAGCAGTACTTC,CASSLGAGGTIYEQYF
TRBJ1-6,TRBV11-2,few,-,TGTGCCAGCAGTCAGGGGCGTAATTCACCCCTCCACTTT,CASSQGRNSPLHF
TRBJ2-5,TRBV29-1,many,-,TGCAGCGTGGGAGAGACCCAGTACTTC,CSVGETQYF
TRBJ2-6,TRBV15,-,-,TGTGCCACCAGCAACATGGGCTCTGGGGCCAACGTCCTGACTTTC,CATSNMGSGANVLTF
TRBJ1-1,TRBV14,-,-,TGTGCCAGCAGCCAATTGCTAGGGGCCACTGAAGCTTTCTTT,CASSQLLGATEAFF
TRBJ1-1,TRBV12-3/TRBV12-4,few,-,TGTGCCAGCAGTTTACTCAGGGGAGAAGCTTTCTTT,CASSLLRGEAFF
TRBJ2-1,TRBV19,few,TRBD1,TGTGCCAGTAGTAGGGGACAGGGGAGTGGGAATGAGCAGTTCTTC,CASSRGQGSGNEQFF
TRBJ2-4,TRBV20-1,-,TRBD2,TGCAGTGCTAGAACTATTAGCGGGGGAAGGAACATTCAGTACTTC,CSARTISGGRNIQYF
TRBJ2-1,TRBV7-7,many,TRBD2,TGTGCCAGCAGCTTAGGCGGGGGGGCGAATGAGCAGTTCTTC,CASSLGGGANEQFF
TRBJ2-1,TRBV6-1,-,TRBD1,TGTGCCAGCGAAGGGGACAGCCCAGAGCAGTTCTTC,CASEGDSPEQFF
TRBJ2-7,TRBV20-1,medium-sized,TRBD1,TGCAGTGCTGTAGTCCCTGACGGGACAGGGGGGAATGAGCAGTACTTC,CSAVVPDGTGGNEQYF
TRBJ1-2,TRBV6-5,many,-,TGTGCCAGCAGCTTGGACAGCAACTATGGCTACACCTTC,CASSLDSNYGYTF
TRBJ1-6,TRBV30,-,TRBD1,TGTGCCTGGAGCCCGGGACAGGACTCCTATAATTCACCCCTCCACTTT,CAWSPGQDSYNSPLHF
TRBJ2-7,TRBV28,many,-,TGTGCCAGCAGTTTTGGGGGAACAAATTTCGCCGAGCAGTACTTC,CASSFGGTNFAEQYF
TRBJ1-1,TRBV18,-,-,TGTGCCAGCTCACCGGACAGCATGAACACTGAAGCTTTCTTT,CASSPDSMNTEAFF
TRBJ2-7,TRBV5-1,-,-,TGCGCCAGCAGCTTGGATAACCACGAGCAGTACTTC,CASSLDNHEQYF
TRBJ2-2,TRBV3-1,-,-,TGTGCCAGCAGCCGCTCGGAGGGCACCGGGGAGCTGTTTTTT,CASSRSEGTGELFF
TRBJ1-1,TRBV29-1,medium-sized,-,TGCAGCGTTGAAGATCCGGTTGGGGGGCTGGACACTGAAGCTTTCTTT,CSVEDPVGGLDTEAFF
TRBJ1-4,TRBV7-2,many,-,TGTGCCAGCAGCTTAGGGGACCGTACTAATGAAAAACTGTTTTTT,CASSLGDRTNEKLFF
TRBJ1-1,TRBV7-9,few,-,TGTGCCAGCACCTCTAACAGCCTAACGACTGAAGCTTTCTTT,CASTSNSLTTEAFF
TRBJ1-2,TRBV19,few,-,TGTGCCAGTAGTACGGTCGGGGGGCGAAACTATGGCTACACCTTC,CASSTVGGRNYGYTF
TRBJ2-3,TRBV12-3/TRBV12-4,many,-,TGTGCCAGCAGTTCCAGTAGCACAGATACGCAGTATTTT,CASSSSSTDTQYF
TRBJ2-1,TRBV10-1,few,TRBD2,TGCGCCAGCAGTGCACTAGCGGGGGGGCCGAGTGAGCAGTTCTTC,CASSALAGGPSEQFF
TRBJ2-5,TRBV21-1,-,-,TGTGCCAGCAGCAAAGAGGGGAGAAGAGAGGGACTAGCGGGGGCACAAATTCAAGAGACCCAGTACTTC,CASSKEGRREGLAGAQIQETQYF
TRBJ2-2,TRBV20-1,many,TRBD2,TGCAGTGCTAGCCATCGTAGCGGGGGGCCACGTACCGGGGAGCTGTTTTTT,CSASHRSGGPRTGELFF
TRBJ1-2,TRBV6-2/TRBV6-3,few,TRBD1,TGTGCCAGCAGGTTGCCGGGACAGCTCTATGGCTACACCTTC,CASRLPGQLYGYTF
TRBJ2-5,TRBV15,-,-,TGTGCCACCAGCAGAGGAGGCGACCAAGAGACCCAGTACTTC,CATSRGGDQETQYF
TRBJ2-5,TRBV19,many,-,TGTGCCAGTAGTATTGGGAGAGGCCAAGAGACCCAGTACTTC,CASSIGRGQETQYF
TRBJ2-3,TRBV6-2/TRBV6-3,few,TRBD2,TGTGCCAGCAGTCCGGGACTAGCGGGGGACCTTACGCAGTATTTT,CASSPGLAGDLTQYF
TRBJ2-5,TRBV7-9,many,-,TGTGCCAGCACCCGAGGTGGGGAAGAGACCCAGTACTTC,CASTRGGEETQYF
TRBJ2-1,TRBV27,-,-,TGTGCCAGCAGTTCCAGGGACAATGAGCAGTTCTTC,CASSSRDNEQFF
TRBJ2-7,TRBV11-2,many,-,TGTGCCAGCAGCATATCCGGGACACCCTACGAGCAGTACTTC,CASSISGTPYEQYF
TRBJ1-4,TRBV4-1,many,-,TGCGCCAGCAGCCCCGTTCAAAGGAGGTCCTCCGAAAAACTGTTTTTT,CASSPVQRRSSEKLFF
TRBJ1-1,TRBV19,few,-,TGTGCCAGTAGTCGAAACTTTGGGCGGGACACTGAAGCTTTCTTT,CASSRNFGRDTEAFF
TRBJ2-3,TRBV20-1,many,TRBD2,TGCAGTGCTAGCGGGGGGGCCGTTTTAGATACGCAGTATTTT,CSASGGAVLDTQYF
TRBJ2-1,TRBV18,few,TRBD2,TGTGCCAGCTCACCAACCCCAGCGGGGGGCGGGAATGAGCAGTTCTTC,CASSPTPAGGGNEQFF
TRBJ2-2,TRBV10-1,few,TRBD1,TGCGCCAGCAGTGAGTCGGGAAGGGGGCGCGGGGAGCTGTTTTTT,CASSESGRGRGELFF
TRBJ2-3,TRBV3-1,many,-,TGTGCCAGCAGCCCGGACCCGCCCCGCACAGATACGCAGTATTTT,CASSPDPPRTDTQYF
TRBJ1-1,TRBV27,few,-,TGTGTCAGCAGTTTATCCCCAGGGAACACTGAAGCTTTCTTT,CVSSLSPGNTEAFF
TRBJ2-7,TRBV5-4,many,-,TGTGCCAGCATACCCTGGGGGGCGGACTCGCACGAGCAGTACTTC,CASIPWGADSHEQYF
TRBJ2-3,TRBV12-3/TRBV12-4,-,TRBD1,TGTGCCAGCAGTTCCTCCAGTGGGACAGGGTCAGATACGCAGTATTTT,CASSSSSGTGSDTQYF
TRBJ2-1,TRBV11-2,many,-,TGTGCCAGCAGCTTAGGATTGCGGGCTAAAGACAATGAGCAGTTCTTC,CASSLGLRAKDNEQFF
TRBJ2-3,TRBV7-8,-,TRBD2,TGTGCCAGCAGCACAGGACTAGCGGTAATAACAGATACGCAGTATTTT,CASSTGLAVITDTQYF
TRBJ1-4,TRBV27,many,-,TGTGCCAGCAGTCCCTTGTGGCAGACCACAACTAATGAAAAACTGTTTTTT,CASSPLWQTTTNEKLFF
TRBJ2-1,TRBV2,-,TRBD2,TGTGCCAGCGCTCAGGAGCGGGGGGACAATGAGCAGTTCTTC,CASAQERGDNEQFF
TRBJ2-1,TRBV12-3/TRBV12-4,many,-,TGTGCCAGCAGTTTCCGCCAGGGGGGATCCTACAATGAGCAGTTCTTC,CASSFRQGGSYNEQFF
TRBJ2-3,TRBV5-1,few,-,TGCGCCAGCAGCCCGGGACCCCCGTTAACCGATACGCAGTATTTT,CASSPGPPLTDTQYF
TRBJ2-7,TRBV6-6,few,TRBD1,TGTGCCAGCAGTTACTCGACGGGACAGGGGCTGTACGAGCAGTACTTC,CASSYSTGQGLYEQYF
TRBJ2-7,TRBV7-2,-,-,TGTGCCAGCAGCTTAGCCCGGGACGGTTACGAGCAGTACTTC,CASSLARDGYEQYF
TRBJ2-3,TRBV7-2,few,TRBD2,TGTGCCAGCAGCTTAGGTGGTAGCGGGGCCCCGCAGTATTTT,CASSLGGSGAPQYF
TRBJ2-5,TRBV2,-,-,TGTGCCAGCAGTGAACAGGGCGCCGGCCCAGAGACCCAGTACTTC,CASSEQGAGPETQYF
TRBJ1-5,TRBV20-1,-,TRBD1,TGCAGTGCCCCCAGGGGGATGGCTCAGCCCCAGCATTTT,CSAPRGMAQPQHF